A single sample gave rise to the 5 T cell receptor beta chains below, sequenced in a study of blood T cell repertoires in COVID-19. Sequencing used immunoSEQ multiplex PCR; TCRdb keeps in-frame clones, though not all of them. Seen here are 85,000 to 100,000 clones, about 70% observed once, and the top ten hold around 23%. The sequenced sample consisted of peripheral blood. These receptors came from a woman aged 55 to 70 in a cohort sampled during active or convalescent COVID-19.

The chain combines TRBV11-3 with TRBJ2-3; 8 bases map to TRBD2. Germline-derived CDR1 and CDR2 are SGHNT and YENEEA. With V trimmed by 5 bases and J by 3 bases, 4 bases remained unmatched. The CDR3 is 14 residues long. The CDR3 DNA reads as TGTGCCAGCAGCAAACGGGGGGGTACAGATACGCAGTATTTT. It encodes CASSKRGGTDTQYF.

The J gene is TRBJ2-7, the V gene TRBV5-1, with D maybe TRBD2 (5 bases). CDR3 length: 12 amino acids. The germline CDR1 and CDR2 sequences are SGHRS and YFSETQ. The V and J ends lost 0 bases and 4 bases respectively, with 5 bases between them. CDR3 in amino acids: CASSLGGYEQYF. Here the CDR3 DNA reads TGCGCCAGCAGCTTGGGCGGGTACGAGCAGTACTTC.

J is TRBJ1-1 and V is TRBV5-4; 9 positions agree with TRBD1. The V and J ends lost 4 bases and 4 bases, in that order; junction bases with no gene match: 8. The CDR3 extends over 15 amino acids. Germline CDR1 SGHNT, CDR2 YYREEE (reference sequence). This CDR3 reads CASSVIQGATTEAFF. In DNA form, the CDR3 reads TGTGCCAGCAGCGTAATACAGGGGGCGACCACTGAAGCTTTCTTT.

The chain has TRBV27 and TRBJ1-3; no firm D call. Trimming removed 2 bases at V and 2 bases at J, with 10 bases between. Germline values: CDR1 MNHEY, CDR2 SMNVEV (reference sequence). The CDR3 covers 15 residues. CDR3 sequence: CASSLDGAPGNTIYF. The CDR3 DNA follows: TGTGCCAGCAGTTTAGATGGAGCCCCTGGAAACACCATATATTTT.

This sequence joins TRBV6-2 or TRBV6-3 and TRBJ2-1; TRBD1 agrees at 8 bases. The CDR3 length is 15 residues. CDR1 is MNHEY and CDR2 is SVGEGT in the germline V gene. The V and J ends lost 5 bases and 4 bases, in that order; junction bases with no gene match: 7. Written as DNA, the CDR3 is TGTGCCAGCAGTCCCCAAGGACAGGGATACAATGAGCAGTTCTTC. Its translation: CASSPQGQGYNEQFF.